Below are 26 T cell receptor beta chains sequenced from a single sample in a study of blood T cell repertoires in COVID-19. Profiled with immunoSEQ multiplex PCR; TCRdb holds only in-frame clones, not every one. The top ten hold around 7.9% of the sample, which has about 480,000 clones, approximately 91% seen once. The sample comprised PBMCs or T cells enriched from blood (not recorded which). The receptors shown here come from a woman aged 55-70 years who had recovered from COVID-19.

This chain joins TRBV29-1 and TRBJ1-1; D unclear. V was clipped by 3 bases and J by 2 bases, with 7 bases between them. Germline loops: CDR1 SQVTM, CDR2 ANQGSEA. The CDR3 covers 12 residues. The CDR3 bases are TGCAGCGTTGATAGATCTAACACTGAAGCTTTCTTT. It specifies CSVDRSNTEAFF.

The chain has TRBV9 and TRBJ2-3, with TRBD1 matching over 8 bases. The CDR3 has 16 amino acids. With V trimmed by 0 bases and J by 2 bases, 5 bases remained unmatched. Germline CDR1 and CDR2: SGDLS and YYNGEE. The CDR3 DNA reads TGTGCCAGCAGCGTAGTCGGACAGGGCGTCACAGATACGCAGTATTTT. Its protein is CASSVVGQGVTDTQYF.

This clone was found once. This chain uses TRBV5-6 with TRBJ2-6; the D gene is possibly TRBD2 (6 bases). Per germline, CDR1 SGHDT and CDR2 YYEEEE. The CDR3 contains 15 residues. V lost 4 bases and J lost 1, with 9 bases in between. CDR3 residues: CASSVAGSGANVLTF. DNA for the CDR3: TGTGCCAGCAGCGTCGCGGGGTCTGGGGCCAACGTCCTGACTTTC.

The V gene is TRBV11-2, the J gene TRBJ2-6, with TRBD2 as a possible D gene (7 bases). The CDR3 spans 13 residues. Trimming stripped 11 bases from V and 3 bases from J, with 11 bases between. Germline V lookup: CDR1 SGHAT, CDR2 FQNNGV. Written as DNA, the CDR3 is TGTGCCGGGGGGGCGAGTGGGGCCAACGTCCTGACTTTC. It codes for CAGGASGANVLTF.

This chain uses TRBV6-5 with TRBJ2-2, with a possible D match to TRBD1 (5 bases). The CDR3 extends over 15 amino acids. V dropped 4 bases and J dropped 6 bases, with 15 bases sitting between them. Germline values: CDR1 MNHEY, CDR2 SVGAGI. Here the CDR3 reads CASSSAGKGAGELFF. The CDR3 bases are TGTGCCAGCAGTTCGGCAGGGAAGGGCGCCGGGGAGCTGTTTTTT.

The table lists this clone with a few counts. The chain is built from TRBV9 and TRBJ1-2; 7 bases align to TRBD1. This CDR3 is built from 14 residues. CDR1 and CDR2 (germline): SGDLS, YYNGEE. The trim removed 4 bases at V and 2 bases at J, leaving 5 bases unmatched. CDR3 loop: CASSRAGGNYGYTF. In DNA form, the CDR3 reads TGTGCCAGCAGCCGGGCAGGGGGGAACTATGGCTACACCTTC.

This clone was observed a few times. The sample has other DNA sequences that encode this CDR3 too. The V gene is TRBV2, the J gene TRBJ1-5; 7 nucleotides align to TRBD1. This CDR3 has 15 amino acids. CDR1 is SNHLY, CDR2 FYNNEI, per germline. With 5 bases clipped from V and 0 bases from J, the junction kept 4 bases outside the gene matches. The CDR3 sequence is CASSRQGGSNQPQHF. CDR3 sequence (DNA): TGTGCCAGCAGTCGACAGGGAGGTAGCAATCAGCCCCAGCATTTT.

The rearrangement joins TRBV7-2 to TRBJ2-3; D might be TRBD2 (5 bases). This CDR3 is 14 amino acids long. The germline V gene has CDR1 SGHTA and CDR2 FQGNSA. Deletions cut 5 bases from V and 8 bases from J, with 17 bases between. In DNA form, the CDR3 reads TGTGCCAGCAGCCCGGACGGAGGCCGAGCTACGCAGTATTTT. The encoded protein is CASSPDGGRATQYF.

The chain joins TRBV2 to TRBJ2-1; the D gene is possibly TRBD1 (7 bases). The CDR3 consists of 13 residues. Germline CDR1 and CDR2: SNHLY and FYNNEI. Trimming stripped 4 bases from V and 7 bases from J, with 11 bases between. The CDR3 protein is CASSGAGGNEQFF. The CDR3 DNA is TGTGCCAGCAGTGGGGCAGGGGGGAATGAGCAGTTCTTC.

This clone was seen a single time. V and J are TRBV6-1 and TRBJ2-3; 8 nucleotides match TRBD1. This CDR3 has 13 residues. Unmatched junction bases numbered 8, after V lost 2 bases and J lost 13 bases. Germline lookup yields CDR1 MNHNS and CDR2 SASEGT. The CDR3 DNA is TGTGCCAGCAGTGAACATGTCGGACAGGGCAAGTATTTT. Translated, it gives CASSEHVGQGKYF.

The chain links TRBV5-1 to TRBJ1-3; 9 bases match TRBD1. The CDR3 is 15 amino acids. The V gene end was trimmed by 4 bases and the J gene end by 0 bases; junction bases not matched to a gene: 2. Germline V gives CDR1 SGHRS, CDR2 YFSETQ. CDR3 region: CASSQGQGSGNTIYF. CDR3 sequence (DNA): TGCGCCAGCAGCCAGGGACAGGGCTCTGGAAACACCATATATTTT. The whole variable domain, remainder taken from reference TRBV5-1 and TRBJ1-3, is KAGVTQTPRYLIKTRGQQVTLSCSPISGHRSVSWYQQTPGQGLQFLFEYFSETQRNKGNFPGRFSGRQFSNSRSEMNVSTLELGDSALYLCASSQGQGSGNTIYFGEGSWLTVV.

This clone was observed a single time. The V call is TRBV29-1, the J call TRBJ2-5, with TRBD1 matching over 7 bases. The junction had 7 bases not matched to a gene; V was cut back by 7 bases and J by 5 bases. The V gene's germline CDR1 is SQVTM and CDR2 ANQGSEA. The CDR3 has 12 residues. For the CDR3, the DNA is TGCAGCGGCTCCACAGGGGTTGAGACCCAGTACTTC. Protein: CSGSTGVETQYF.

This chain joins TRBV5-4 and TRBJ2-3; 7 bases agree with TRBD2. CDR1 and CDR2 (germline): SGHNT, YYREEE (reference sequence). Germline trimming cut 1 base from V and 5 bases from J; bases unmatched to any gene: 1. The CDR3 sequence is 13 residues long. CDR3 DNA sequence: TGTGCCAGCAGCTTGTGGGGGGGAGATACGCAGTATTTT. Amino acids: CASSLWGGDTQYF.

The chain combines TRBV7-9 with TRBJ2-7; TRBD2 is a possible D gene (5 bases). Trimming removed 2 bases from V and 2 bases from J, with 10 bases in between. The CDR3 totals 14 residues. Germline CDR1 SEHNR, CDR2 FQNEAQ (reference sequence). CDR3 residues: CASSLWPGTYEQYF. The CDR3 DNA is TGTGCCAGCAGCTTATGGCCGGGGACCTACGAGCAGTACTTC.

In its sample, this clone was seen many times. V gene TRBV30 combines with J gene TRBJ1-6; tentative D call: TRBD1 (5 bases). Germline V gene data show CDR1 as GTSNPN and CDR2 as SVGIG (reference sequence). V was clipped by 8 bases and J by 1 base, with 9 bases between them. The CDR3 runs to 13 residues. The CDR3 protein is CATRESYNSPLHF. For the CDR3, the DNA is TGTGCCACCAGGGAATCCTATAATTCACCCCTCCACTTT.

In this sample, this clone turned up a few times. The genes are TRBV10-3 and TRBJ2-2; 7 bases are a match to TRBD2. The ends lost 4 bases at V and 4 bases at J; junction bases unmatched: 3. The germline CDR1 and CDR2 sequences are ENHRY and SYGVKD. The CDR3 extends over 14 amino acids. CDR3 bases: TGTGCCATCAGTGGTCCTAGCGGCACCGGGGAGCTGTTTTTT. Translation: CAISGPSGTGELFF.

CDR3 sequence reads: CASSGQGSDELNTEAFF. The DNA for the CDR3 is TGTGCCAGCAGTGGACAGGGGTCCGACGAACTGAACACTGAAGCTTTCTTT. The chain recombines TRBV2 with TRBJ1-1, with 8 bases identical to TRBD1. The germline CDR1 and CDR2 sequences are SNHLY and FYNNEI. There are 17 residues in the CDR3. Unmatched junction bases numbered 10, after V lost 4 bases and J lost 0 bases.

The chain uses TRBV7-2 and TRBJ2-7; 8 bases map to TRBD2. Germline V gene sequence: CDR1 SGHTA, CDR2 FQGNSA. The CDR3 length is 15 residues. V lost 0 bases and J lost 4; bases outside the gene matches: 5. CDR3 DNA sequence: TGTGCCAGCAGCTTAGCGACGGGGGGGCTGTACGAGCAGTACTTC. Its translation is CASSLATGGLYEQYF.

The V and J genes are TRBV5-1 and TRBJ1-1; a weak D match, TRBD1 (5 bases). This CDR3 contains 13 residues. Trimming shortened V by 4 bases and J by 3 bases, and 10 bases separated the two germline ends. Germline loops: CDR1 SGHRS, CDR2 YFSETQ. The CDR3 here is CASSVGTYTEAFF. CDR3 DNA sequence: TGCGCCAGCAGCGTAGGGACTTACACTGAAGCTTTCTTT. Looking up the rest from reference TRBV5-1 and TRBJ1-1 gives the full variable domain: KAGVTQTPRYLIKTRGQQVTLSCSPISGHRSVSWYQQTPGQGLQFLFEYFSETQRNKGNFPGRFSGRQFSNSRSEMNVSTLELGDSALYLCASSVGTYTEAFFGQGTRLTVV.

This CDR3 reads CATSGHSGANVLTF. DNA for the CDR3: TGTGCCACCAGTGGGCACTCTGGGGCCAACGTCCTGACTTTC. This chain connects TRBV24-1 to TRBJ2-6; D uncertain. Germline values: CDR1 KGHDR, CDR2 SFDVKD. This CDR3 spans 14 amino acids. Trimming cost V 5 bases and J 0 bases, with 4 bases left between them.

CDR3 DNA sequence: TGTGCCACACGAGGTGCGGGTTACTCTGGAAACACCATATATTTT. Translated: CATRGAGYSGNTIYF. The J gene is TRBJ1-3, the V gene TRBV19; unclear D gene. This CDR3 comprises 15 residues. Deletions cut 10 bases from V and 0 bases from J, with 16 bases between. CDR1 is LNHDA, CDR2 SQIVND, per germline (reference sequence). The whole variable domain, filled in from reference TRBV19 and TRBJ1-3, reads DGGITQSPKYLFRKEGQNVTLSCEQNLNHDAMYWYRQDPGQGLRLIYYSQIVNDFQKGDIAEGYSVSREKKESFPLTVTSAQKNPTAFYLCATRGAGYSGNTIYFGEGSWLTVV.

CDR3 sequence reads: CATSEVTGTGNYEQYV. CDR3 nucleotides: TGTGCCACCAGCGAGGTTACCGGGACAGGGAACTACGAGCAGTACGTC. The chain employs TRBV15 and TRBJ2-7, with TRBD1 matching over 9 bases. The CDR3 is 16 residues long. Germline-derived CDR1 and CDR2 are LNHNV and YYDKDF (reference sequence). V shed 5 bases and J 3 bases; nucleotides not matched to a gene: 11.

The chain uses TRBV5-1 and TRBJ2-1; a possible D gene is TRBD1 (5 bases). V was pared by 4 bases and J by 0 bases, with 20 bases between. Germline V gene data show CDR1 as SGHRS and CDR2 as YFSETQ. The CDR3 is made up of 18 amino acids. CDR3 residues: CASSPRRAGQSSYNEQFF. The CDR3 DNA is TGCGCCAGCAGCCCCAGGCGAGCAGGGCAGAGCTCCTACAATGAGCAGTTCTTC.

This clone was seen just once. The chain employs TRBV5-5 and TRBJ1-2, with TRBD1 matching over 7 bases. Germline V gene lookup returns CDR1 SGHKS and CDR2 YYEKEE (reference sequence). The ends lost 4 bases at V and 1 base at J; junction bases unmatched: 13. The CDR3 runs to 17 residues. CDR3 region: CASSLGQARLLNYGYTF. CDR3 in DNA: TGTGCCAGCAGCCTTGGACAGGCCAGGCTCCTTAACTATGGCTACACCTTC.

As regards this clone: The same CDR3 is also encoded by other DNA sequences in this sample. V gene TRBV6-5 combines with J gene TRBJ1-2; possible D gene TRBD1, 5 bases. The germline CDR1 and CDR2 sequences are MNHEY and SVGAGI. Trimming left V 2 bases short and J 4 bases short, with 8 bases between. There are 13 residues in the CDR3. The CDR3 region has the DNA TGTGCCAGCAGTTACGCGGGGGGCTATGGCTACACCTTC. Protein: CASSYAGGYGYTF.

The chain employs TRBV2 and TRBJ1-6, with D perhaps TRBD1 (5 bases). Germline loops: CDR1 SNHLY, CDR2 FYNNEI. V lost 0 bases, J lost 6 bases, and 18 bases lay in between. The CDR3 covers 18 residues. In DNA, the CDR3 is TGTGCCAGCAGTGAAGCGCTTAGGGCTCAGGGAGGTAATTCACCCCTCCACTTT. It specifies CASSEALRAQGGNSPLHF. Complete variable domain (other parts from reference TRBV2 and TRBJ1-6): EPEVTQTPSHQVTQMGQEVILRCVPISNHLYFYWYRQILGQKVEFLVSFYNNEISEKSEIFDDQFSVERPDGSNFTLKIRSTKLEDSAMYFCASSEALRAQGGNSPLHFGNGTRLTVT.